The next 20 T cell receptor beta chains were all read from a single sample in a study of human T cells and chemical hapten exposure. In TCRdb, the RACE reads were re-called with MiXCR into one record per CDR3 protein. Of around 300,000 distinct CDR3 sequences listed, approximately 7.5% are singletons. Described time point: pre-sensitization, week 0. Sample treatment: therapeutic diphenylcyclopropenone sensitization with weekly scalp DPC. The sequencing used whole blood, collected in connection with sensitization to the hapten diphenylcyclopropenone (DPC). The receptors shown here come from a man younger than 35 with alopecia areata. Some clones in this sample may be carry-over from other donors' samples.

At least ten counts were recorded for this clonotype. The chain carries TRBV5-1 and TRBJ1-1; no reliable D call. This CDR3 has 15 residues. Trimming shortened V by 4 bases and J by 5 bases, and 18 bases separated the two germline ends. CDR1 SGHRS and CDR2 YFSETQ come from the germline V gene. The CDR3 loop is CASSPRTMGTTEAFF. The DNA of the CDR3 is TGCGCCAGCAGCCCAAGGACCATGGGAACAACTGAAGCTTTCTTT.

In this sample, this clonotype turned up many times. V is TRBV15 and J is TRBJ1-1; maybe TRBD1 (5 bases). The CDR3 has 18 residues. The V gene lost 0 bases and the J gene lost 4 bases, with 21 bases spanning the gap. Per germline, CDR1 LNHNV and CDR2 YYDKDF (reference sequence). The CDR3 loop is CATSRDAGSFSWGTEAFF. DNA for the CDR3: TGTGCCACCAGCAGAGATGCAGGGAGCTTCTCGTGGGGCACTGAAGCTTTCTTT.

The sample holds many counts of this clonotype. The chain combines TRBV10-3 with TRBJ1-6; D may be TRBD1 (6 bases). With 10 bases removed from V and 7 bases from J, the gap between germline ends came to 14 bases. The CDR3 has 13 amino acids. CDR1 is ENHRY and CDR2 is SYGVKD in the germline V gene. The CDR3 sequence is CATLGGGNSPLHF. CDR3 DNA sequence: TGTGCCACCTTAGGGGGGGGAAATTCACCCCTCCACTTT.

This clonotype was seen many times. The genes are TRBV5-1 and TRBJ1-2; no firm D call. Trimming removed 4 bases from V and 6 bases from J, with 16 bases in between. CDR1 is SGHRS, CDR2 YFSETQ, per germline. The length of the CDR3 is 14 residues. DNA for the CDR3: TGCGCCAGCAGCCCGTCGTCCGGGGAGAATGGCTACACCTTC. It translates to CASSPSSGENGYTF. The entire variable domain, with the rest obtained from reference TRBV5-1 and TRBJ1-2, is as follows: KAGVTQTPRYLIKTRGQQVTLSCSPISGHRSVSWYQQTPGQGLQFLFEYFSETQRNKGNFPGRFSGRQFSNSRSEMNVSTLELGDSALYLCASSPSSGENGYTFGSGTRLTVV.

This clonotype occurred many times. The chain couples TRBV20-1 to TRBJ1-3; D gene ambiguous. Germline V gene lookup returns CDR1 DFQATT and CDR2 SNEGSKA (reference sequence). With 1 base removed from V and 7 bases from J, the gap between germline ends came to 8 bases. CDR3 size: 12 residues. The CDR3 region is CSARVSRNTIYF. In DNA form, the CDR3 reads TGCAGTGCTAGAGTGTCACGCAACACCATATATTTT.

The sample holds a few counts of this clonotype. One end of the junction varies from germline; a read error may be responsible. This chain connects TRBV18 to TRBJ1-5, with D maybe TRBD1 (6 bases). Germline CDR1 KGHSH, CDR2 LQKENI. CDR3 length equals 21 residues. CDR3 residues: CASSPLQGSEPLPREDQPQHF. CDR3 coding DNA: TGTGCCAGCTCGCCACTACAGGGTTCGGAGCCCCTACCGAGGGAGGACCAGCCCCAGCATTTT.

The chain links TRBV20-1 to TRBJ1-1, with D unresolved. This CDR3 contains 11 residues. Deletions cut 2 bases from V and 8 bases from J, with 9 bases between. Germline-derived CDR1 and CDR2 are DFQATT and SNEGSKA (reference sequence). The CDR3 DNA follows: TGCAGTGCTAGACACGGGAAGGAAGCTTTCTTT. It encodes CSARHGKEAFF.

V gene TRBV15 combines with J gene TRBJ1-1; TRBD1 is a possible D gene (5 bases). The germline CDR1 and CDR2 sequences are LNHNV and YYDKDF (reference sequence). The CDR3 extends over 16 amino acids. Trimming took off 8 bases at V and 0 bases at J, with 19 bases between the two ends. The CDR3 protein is CATEKRMGVLNTEAFF. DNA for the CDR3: TGTGCCACCGAGAAGAGGATGGGGGTACTGAACACTGAAGCTTTCTTT.

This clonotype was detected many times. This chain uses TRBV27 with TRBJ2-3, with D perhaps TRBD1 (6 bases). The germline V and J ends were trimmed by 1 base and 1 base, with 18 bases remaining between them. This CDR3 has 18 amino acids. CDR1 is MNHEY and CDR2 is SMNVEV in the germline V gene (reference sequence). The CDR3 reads CASSLLGAQGQRTDTQYF. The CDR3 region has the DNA TGTGCCAGCAGTTTATTGGGGGCACAAGGCCAGCGCACAGATACGCAGTATTTT.

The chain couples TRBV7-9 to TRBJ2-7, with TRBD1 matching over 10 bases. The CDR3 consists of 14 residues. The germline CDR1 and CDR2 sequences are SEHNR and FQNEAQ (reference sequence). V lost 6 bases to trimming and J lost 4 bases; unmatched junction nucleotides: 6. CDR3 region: CASSHRDRGYEQYF. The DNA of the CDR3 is TGTGCCAGCAGTCATAGGGACAGGGGTTACGAGCAGTACTTC.

CDR3 sequence: CASSQDRTTPYEQYF. CDR3 in DNA: TGCGCCAGCAGCCAAGACCGGACAACTCCTTACGAGCAGTACTTC. The rearrangement links TRBV4-3 to TRBJ2-7; TRBD1 might be the D (5 bases). The V gene's germline CDR1 is LGHNA and CDR2 YSLEER. The germline V and J ends were trimmed by 0 bases and 4 bases, with 13 bases remaining between them. There are 15 residues in the CDR3.

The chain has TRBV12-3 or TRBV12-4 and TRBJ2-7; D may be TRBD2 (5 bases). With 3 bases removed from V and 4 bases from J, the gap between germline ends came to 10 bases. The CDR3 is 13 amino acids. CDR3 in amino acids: CASSFVERYEQYF. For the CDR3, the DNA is TGTGCCAGCAGTTTTGTTGAGCGGTACGAGCAGTACTTC.

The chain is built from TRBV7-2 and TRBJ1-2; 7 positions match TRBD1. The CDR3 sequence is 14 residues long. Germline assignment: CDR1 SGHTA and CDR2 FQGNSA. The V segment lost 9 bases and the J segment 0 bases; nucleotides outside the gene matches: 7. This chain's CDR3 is CASQVGTANYGYTF. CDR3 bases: TGTGCCAGTCAGGTTGGGACAGCTAACTATGGCTACACCTTC. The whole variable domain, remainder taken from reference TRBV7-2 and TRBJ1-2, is GAGVSQSPSNKVTEKGKDVELRCDPISGHTALYWYRQSLGQGLEFLIYFQGNSAPDKSGLPSDRFSAERTGGSVSTLTIQRTQQEDSAVYLCASQVGTANYGYTFGSGTRLTVV.

The CDR3 loop reads CASSLGGHSTDTQYF. For the CDR3, the DNA is TGTGCCAGCAGTTTAGGCGGACACAGCACAGATACGCAGTATTTT. This chain links TRBV12-3 or TRBV12-4 with TRBJ2-3; D is perhaps TRBD1 (5 bases). The V end was cut by 1 base, the J end by 0 bases, with 8 bases between. This CDR3 is built from 15 residues.

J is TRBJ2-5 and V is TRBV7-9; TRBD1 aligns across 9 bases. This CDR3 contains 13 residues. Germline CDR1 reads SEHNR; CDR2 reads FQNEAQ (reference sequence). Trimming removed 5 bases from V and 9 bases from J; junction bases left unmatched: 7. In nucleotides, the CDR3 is TGTGCCAGCAGCACTGGGACAGGGACGTCCCAGTACTTC. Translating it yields CASSTGTGTSQYF.

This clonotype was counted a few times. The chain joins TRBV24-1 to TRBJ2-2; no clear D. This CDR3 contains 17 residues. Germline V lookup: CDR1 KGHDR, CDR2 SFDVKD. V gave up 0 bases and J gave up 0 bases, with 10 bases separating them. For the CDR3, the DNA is TGTGCCACCAGTGATTTGCTATCTGACGCGAACACCGGGGAGCTGTTTTTT. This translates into CATSDLLSDANTGELFF.

The CDR3 sequence is CASRRGETGELFF. The CDR3 nucleotides read TGTGCCAGCAGACGAGGAGAAACCGGGGAGCTGTTTTTT. The rearrangement joins TRBV12-3 or TRBV12-4 to TRBJ2-2, with D hard to call. V was trimmed by 6 bases and J by 5 bases, leaving 10 bases between them. This CDR3 is 13 amino acids long.

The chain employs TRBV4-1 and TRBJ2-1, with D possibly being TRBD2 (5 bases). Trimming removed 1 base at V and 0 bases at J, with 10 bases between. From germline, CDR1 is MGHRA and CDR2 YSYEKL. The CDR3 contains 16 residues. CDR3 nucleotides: TGCGCCAGCAGCCAAGGGGTAGCGCGCTCCTACAATGAGCAGTTCTTC. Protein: CASSQGVARSYNEQFF.

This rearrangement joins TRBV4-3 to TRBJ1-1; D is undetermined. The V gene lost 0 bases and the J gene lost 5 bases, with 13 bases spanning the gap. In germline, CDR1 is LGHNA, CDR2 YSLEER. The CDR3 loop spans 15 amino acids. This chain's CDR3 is CASSQEAWANTEAFF. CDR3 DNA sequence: TGCGCCAGCAGCCAAGAAGCCTGGGCGAATACTGAAGCTTTCTTT.

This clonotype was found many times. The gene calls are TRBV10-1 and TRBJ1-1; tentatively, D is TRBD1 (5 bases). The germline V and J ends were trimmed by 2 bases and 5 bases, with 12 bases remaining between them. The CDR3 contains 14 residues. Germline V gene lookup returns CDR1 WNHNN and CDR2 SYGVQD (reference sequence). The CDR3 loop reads CASSEAGKRTEAFF. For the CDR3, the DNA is TGCGCCAGCAGTGAGGCAGGGAAGAGGACTGAAGCTTTCTTT.